These 19 T cell receptor beta chains originate from one sample sequenced in a study of blood T cell repertoires in COVID-19 (TCRdb year 2020). Receptor amplification or capture employed the immunoSEQ multiplex PCR assay. Sourced from immuneACCESS, this table was stored by TCRdb with only in-frame sequences that have V and J called. A share of the clones is absent; for the studies checked, an unresolved V gene accounts for under half, and the remainder has no known explanation. The sample profile shows 200,000 to 300,000 clones; approximately 86% of them were found once. The top ten hold about 2% of the sample. The sequenced sample was peripheral blood. The origin of the receptors is a man aged 30 to 45 with active or convalescent COVID-19.

This chain joins TRBV7-8 and TRBJ1-4, with TRBD1 as a possible D gene (6 bases). The ends were cut back, 2 bases at V and 2 bases at J, with 15 bases in the middle. The CDR3 is 17 amino acids. Looked up from germline, CDR1 is SGHVS and CDR2 is FQNEAQ. CDR3 in DNA: TGTGCCAGCAGCTTACTTCGCGGGGGGCGGACTAATGAAAAACTGTTTTTT. Its protein is CASSLLRGGRTNEKLFF.

The chain joins TRBV5-1 to TRBJ2-1; D remains ambiguous. CDR3 length equals 12 residues. The germline gives CDR1 SGHRS, CDR2 YFSETQ. Trimming took off 4 bases at V and 5 bases at J, with 7 bases between the two ends. Here the CDR3 reads CASSVVNNEQFF. The CDR3 DNA sequence: TGCGCCAGCAGCGTCGTAAACAATGAGCAGTTCTTC.

As DNA, the CDR3 is TGTGCCAGCCTTAGCGGGGGCTCTGGGGCCAACGTCCTGACTTTC. Protein: CASLSGGSGANVLTF. The gene calls are TRBV6-5 and TRBJ2-6, with 9 bases that match TRBD2. Germline V lookup: CDR1 MNHEY, CDR2 SVGAGI. The CDR3 spans 15 residues. With V trimmed by 8 bases and J by 0 bases, 2 bases remained unmatched.

J is TRBJ2-2 and V is TRBV7-3; D gene ambiguous. The CDR3 contains 14 residues. Deletions cut 5 bases from V and 6 bases from J, with 13 bases between. The germline V gene has CDR1 SGHTA and CDR2 FQGTGA. In DNA, the CDR3 is TGTGCCAGCAGCCTCCCAGGTGCGCCCGGGGAGCTGTTTTTT. Translated, it gives CASSLPGAPGELFF.

The chain couples TRBV7-9 to TRBJ2-7; unclear D gene. The CDR3 runs to 13 residues. V was trimmed by 2 bases and J by 0 bases, leaving 5 bases between them. Germline V CDR1 and CDR2: SEHNR, FQNEAQ (reference sequence). The CDR3 DNA is TGTGCCAGCAGCTTAAAGAGCTCCTACGAGCAGTACTTC. Residues: CASSLKSSYEQYF.

The chain's CDR3 is CASRTSGADTQYF. For the CDR3, the DNA is TGTGCCAGCAGGACTAGCGGGGCCGATACGCAGTATTTT. The chain carries TRBV12-3 or TRBV12-4 and TRBJ2-3, with TRBD2 matching 11 bases. The CDR3 contains 13 residues. Germline trimming cut 6 bases from V and 6 bases from J; bases unmatched to any gene: 2.

Concerning this clone itself: The same CDR3 also results from other DNA sequences found in this sample. The genes are TRBV4-1 and TRBJ2-1; TRBD2 might be the D (6 bases). The CDR3 has 15 amino acids. The V gene lost 4 bases and the J gene lost 0 bases, with 10 bases spanning the gap. The germline CDR1 and CDR2 sequences are MGHRA and YSYEKL. This CDR3 is CASSPRGSSYNEQFF. Written as DNA, the CDR3 is TGCGCCAGCAGCCCACGGGGGAGCTCCTACAATGAGCAGTTCTTC.

This chain links TRBV6-6 with TRBJ1-4, with unresolved D. The CDR3 covers 16 residues. Trimming stripped 0 bases from V and 8 bases from J, with 16 bases between. Germline-derived CDR1 and CDR2 are MNHNY and SVGAGI (reference sequence). The CDR3 loop reads CASSYSMGNRGEKLFF. CDR3 in DNA: TGTGCCAGCAGTTACTCGATGGGCAACAGAGGGGAAAAACTGTTTTTT.

V and J are TRBV5-1 and TRBJ2-7, with 11 bases identical to TRBD2. V lost 4 bases to trimming and J lost 2 bases; unmatched junction nucleotides: 5. Germline values: CDR1 SGHRS, CDR2 YFSETQ. The CDR3 sequence is 15 residues long. DNA for the CDR3: TGCGCCAGCAGCCCTGGGACTAGCGGAACCTACGAGCAGTACTTC. Amino acids: CASSPGTSGTYEQYF.

The chain couples TRBV5-1 to TRBJ2-5, with 13 bases matching TRBD2. Germline CDR1 is SGHRS and CDR2 is YFSETQ. Trimming at V came to 4 bases and at J to 5 bases, leaving 8 bases not matched to a gene. This CDR3 contains 16 residues. CDR3 bases: TGCGCCAGCAGCCCGGGGACTAGCGGGGTGAAGGAGACCCAGTACTTC. Encoded protein: CASSPGTSGVKETQYF.

The CDR3 coding sequence is TGTGCCAGCAGTGATGGGACAGGGATCTACGAGCAGTACTTC. Amino acid sequence: CASSDGTGIYEQYF. This rearrangement joins TRBV6-1 to TRBJ2-7; 9 bases line up with TRBD1. Germline CDR1 is MNHNS and CDR2 is SASEGT. Trimming cost V 3 bases and J 3 bases; bases outside gene matches: 3. The CDR3 runs to 14 residues.

The rearrangement links TRBV29-1 to TRBJ1-1; 10 nucleotides match TRBD1. The germline V gene encodes CDR1 SQVTM and CDR2 ANQGSEA. This CDR3 is 13 amino acids long. Trimming at V came to 7 bases and at J to 3 bases, leaving 5 bases not matched to a gene. Written as DNA, the CDR3 is TGCAGCGCTGACAGGGGGCGCGACACTGAAGCTTTCTTT. Protein product: CSADRGRDTEAFF.

The chain employs TRBV6-5 and TRBJ1-4; 7 nucleotides agree with TRBD1. Trimming took 5 bases from V and 7 from J; bases not matched to a gene: 7. The germline V gene has CDR1 MNHEY and CDR2 SVGAGI. This CDR3 is 14 amino acids long. The CDR3 protein is CASSQGVYGEKLFF. Written as DNA, the CDR3 is TGTGCCAGCAGTCAGGGGGTTTACGGTGAAAAACTGTTTTTT.

The chain is built from TRBV6-2 or TRBV6-3 and TRBJ1-1; D call uncertain. V gave up 2 bases and J gave up 2 bases, with 9 bases separating them. This CDR3 is built from 14 residues. CDR1 is MNHEY and CDR2 is SVGEGT in the germline V gene. Here the CDR3 DNA reads TGTGCCAGCAGTTACCGTTCCAGAAACACTGAAGCTTTCTTT. Translating gives CASSYRSRNTEAFF.

The gene calls are TRBV7-8 and TRBJ1-2; 8 bases align to TRBD1. Germline-derived CDR1 and CDR2 are SGHVS and FQNEAQ. The CDR3 runs 17 residues. Trimming cost V 5 bases and J 3 bases; bases outside gene matches: 14. The DNA of the CDR3 is TGTGCCAGCAGCCGATCGGGTTGGGTGACAGGGGACTATGGCTACACCTTC. Translated: CASSRSGWVTGDYGYTF.

The rearrangement links TRBV10-3 to TRBJ1-1; the match to TRBD1 covers 10 bases. CDR1 is ENHRY, CDR2 SYGVKD, per germline. The V and J ends lost 5 bases and 0 bases, in that order; junction bases with no gene match: 9. The length of the CDR3 is 17 residues. The CDR3 protein is CAISPAGTGVMNTEAFF. In DNA form, the CDR3 reads TGTGCCATCAGTCCCGCCGGGACAGGGGTCATGAACACTGAAGCTTTCTTT.

The chain joins TRBV5-5 to TRBJ1-3; 7 bases match TRBD1. The germline CDR1 and CDR2 sequences are SGHKS and YYEKEE (reference sequence). The junction had 8 bases not matched to a gene; V was cut back by 4 bases and J by 7 bases. CDR3 size: 14 residues. CDR3 loop: CASSRQGLGNTIYF. CDR3 sequence (DNA): TGTGCCAGCAGCCGACAGGGTTTAGGGAACACCATATATTTT.

The chain uses TRBV3-1 (or the pseudogene TRBV3-2) and TRBJ2-7, with 12 bases that match TRBD1. V lost 6 bases to trimming and J lost 2 bases; unmatched junction nucleotides: 8. The CDR3 extends over 16 amino acids. Germline CDR1 reads LGHDT; CDR2 reads YNNKEL (reference sequence). CDR3 residues: CASSGSWDRGPYEQYF. The CDR3 nucleotides read TGTGCCAGCAGTGGTTCGTGGGACAGGGGGCCCTACGAGCAGTACTTC.

CDR3 bases: TGTGCCAGCAGTTTCACCATCTCCTTCGGTGCCGGGGAGCTGTTTTTT. Encoded protein: CASSFTISFGAGELFF. V gene TRBV7-8 combines with J gene TRBJ2-2; D call uncertain. The CDR3 runs 16 residues. V was shortened by 6 bases and J by 6 bases, with 20 bases between the two germline ends. Germline loops: CDR1 SGHVS, CDR2 FQNEAQ. Filled out from reference TRBV7-8 and TRBJ2-2, the complete variable domain reads GAGVSQSPRYKVAKRGQDVALRCDPISGHVSLFWYQQALGQGPEFLTYFQNEAQLDKSGLPSDRFFAERPEGSVSTLKIQRTQQEDSAVYLCASSFTISFGAGELFFGEGSRLTVL.